A single T cell receptor (beta chain) is shown here with its context. This sample stems from a study of human T cells and chemical hapten exposure. The CDR3 is 16 amino acids. Germline V gene data show CDR1 as SGHRS and CDR2 as YFSETQ. Trimming shortened V by 1 base and J by 5 bases, and 18 bases separated the two germline ends. Via MiXCR, TCRdb re-called the RACE reads, giving one row per CDR3 protein. This sample has some 190,000 distinct CDR3 sequences; around 20% occur once, and the top ten carry under 7%. Time point here: patch test 1, 2 weeks after DPC sensitization. Described treatment: therapeutic diphenylcyclopropenone sensitization with weekly scalp DPC. Each donor was an alopecia patient between 18 and 70 years of age who qualified for DPC.

The genes are TRBV5-1 and TRBJ2-5; perhaps TRBD1 as D (6 bases). This TCR came from a woman in her forties or fifties with alopecia areata. Some clones in this sample may be carry-over from other donors' samples. Source: whole blood, taken in connection with sensitization to the hapten diphenylcyclopropenone (DPC). CDR3 residues: CASSLRATGTRETQYF. For the CDR3, the DNA is TGCGCCAGCAGCTTGCGCGCTACAGGGACGCGGGAGACCCAGTACTTC.